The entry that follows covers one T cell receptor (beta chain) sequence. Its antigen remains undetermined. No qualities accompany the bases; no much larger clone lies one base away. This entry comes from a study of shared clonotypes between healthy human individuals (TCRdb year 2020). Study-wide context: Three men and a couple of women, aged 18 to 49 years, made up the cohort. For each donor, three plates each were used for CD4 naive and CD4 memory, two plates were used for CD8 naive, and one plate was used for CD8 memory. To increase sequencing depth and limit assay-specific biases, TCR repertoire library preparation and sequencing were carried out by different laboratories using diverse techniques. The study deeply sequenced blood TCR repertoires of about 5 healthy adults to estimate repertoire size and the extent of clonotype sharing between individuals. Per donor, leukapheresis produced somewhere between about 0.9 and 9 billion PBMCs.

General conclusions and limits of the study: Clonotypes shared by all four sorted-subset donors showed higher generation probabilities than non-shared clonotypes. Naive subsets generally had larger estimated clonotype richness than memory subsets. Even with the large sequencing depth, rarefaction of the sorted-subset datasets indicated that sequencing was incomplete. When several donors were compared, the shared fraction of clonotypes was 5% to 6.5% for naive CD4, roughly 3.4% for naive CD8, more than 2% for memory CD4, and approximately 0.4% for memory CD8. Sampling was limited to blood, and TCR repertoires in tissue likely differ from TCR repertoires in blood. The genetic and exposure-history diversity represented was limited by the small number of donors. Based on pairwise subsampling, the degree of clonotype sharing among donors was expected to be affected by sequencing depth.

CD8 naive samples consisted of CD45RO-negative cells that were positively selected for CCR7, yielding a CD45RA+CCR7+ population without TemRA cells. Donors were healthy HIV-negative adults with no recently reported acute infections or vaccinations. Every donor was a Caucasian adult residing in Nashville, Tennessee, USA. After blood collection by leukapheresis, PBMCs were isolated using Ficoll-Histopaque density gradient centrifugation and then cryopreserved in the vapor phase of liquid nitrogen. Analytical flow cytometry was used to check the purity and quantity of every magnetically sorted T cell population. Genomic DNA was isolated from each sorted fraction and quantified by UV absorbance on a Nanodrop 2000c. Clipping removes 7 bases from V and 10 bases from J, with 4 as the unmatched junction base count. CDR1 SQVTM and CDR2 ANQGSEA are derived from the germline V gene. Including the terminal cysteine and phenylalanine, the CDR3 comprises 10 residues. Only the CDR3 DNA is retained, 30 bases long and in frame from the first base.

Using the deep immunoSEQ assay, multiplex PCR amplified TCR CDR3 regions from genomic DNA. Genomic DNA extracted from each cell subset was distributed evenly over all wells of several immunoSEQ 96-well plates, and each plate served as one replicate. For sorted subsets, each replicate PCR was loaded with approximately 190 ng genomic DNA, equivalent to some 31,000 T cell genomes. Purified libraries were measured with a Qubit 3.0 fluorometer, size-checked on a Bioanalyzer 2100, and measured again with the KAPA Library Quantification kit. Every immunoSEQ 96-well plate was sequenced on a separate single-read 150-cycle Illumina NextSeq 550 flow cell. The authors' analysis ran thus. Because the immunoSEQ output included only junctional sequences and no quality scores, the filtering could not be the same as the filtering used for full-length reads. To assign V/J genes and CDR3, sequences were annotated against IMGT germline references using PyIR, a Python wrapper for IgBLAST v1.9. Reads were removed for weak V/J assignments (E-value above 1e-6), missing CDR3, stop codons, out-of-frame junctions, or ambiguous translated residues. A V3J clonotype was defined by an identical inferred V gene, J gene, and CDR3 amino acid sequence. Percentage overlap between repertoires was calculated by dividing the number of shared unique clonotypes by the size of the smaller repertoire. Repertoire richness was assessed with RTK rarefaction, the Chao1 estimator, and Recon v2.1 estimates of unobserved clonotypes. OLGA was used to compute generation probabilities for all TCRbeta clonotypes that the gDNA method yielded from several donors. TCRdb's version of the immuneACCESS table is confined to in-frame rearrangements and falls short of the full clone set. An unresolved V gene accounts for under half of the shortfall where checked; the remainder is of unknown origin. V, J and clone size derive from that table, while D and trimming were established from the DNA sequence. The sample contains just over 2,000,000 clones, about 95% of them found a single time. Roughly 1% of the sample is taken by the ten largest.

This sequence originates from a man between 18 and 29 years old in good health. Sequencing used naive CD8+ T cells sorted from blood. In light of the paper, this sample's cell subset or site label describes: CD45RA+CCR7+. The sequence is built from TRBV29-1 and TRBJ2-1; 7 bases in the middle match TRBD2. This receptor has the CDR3 CSAGLDEQFF. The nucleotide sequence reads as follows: TGCAGCGCCGGACTAGACGAGCAGTTCTTC.